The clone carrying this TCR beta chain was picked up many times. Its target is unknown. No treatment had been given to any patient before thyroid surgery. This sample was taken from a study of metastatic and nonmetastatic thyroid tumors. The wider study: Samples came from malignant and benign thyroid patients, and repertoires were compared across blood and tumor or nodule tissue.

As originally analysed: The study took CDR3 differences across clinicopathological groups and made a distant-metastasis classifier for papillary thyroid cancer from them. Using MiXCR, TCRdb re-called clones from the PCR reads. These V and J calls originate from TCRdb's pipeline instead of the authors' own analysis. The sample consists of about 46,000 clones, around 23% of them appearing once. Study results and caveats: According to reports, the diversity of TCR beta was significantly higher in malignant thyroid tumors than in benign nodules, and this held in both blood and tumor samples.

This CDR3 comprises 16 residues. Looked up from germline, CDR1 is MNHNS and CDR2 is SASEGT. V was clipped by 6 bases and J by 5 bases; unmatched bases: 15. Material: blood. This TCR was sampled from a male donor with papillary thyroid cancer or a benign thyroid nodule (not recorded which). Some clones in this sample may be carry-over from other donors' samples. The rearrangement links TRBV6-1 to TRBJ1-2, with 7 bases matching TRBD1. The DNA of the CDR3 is TGTGCCAGCAGACTGGGCAGGGGGGTAGAGGGGTATGGCTACACCTTC. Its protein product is CASRLGRGVEGYGYTF.